A single sample is the source of the 27 T cell receptor beta chains below, sequenced in a study of early T cells in non-severe SARS-CoV-2 infection. TCRdb passed the 5' RACE reads through MiXCR, listing each CDR3 protein once. The sample contains nearly 45,000 distinct CDR3 sequences, 11% of which appear only once. Sequencing was done on a sample of whole blood. Source of these receptors: an adult who was a healthcare worker with PCR-confirmed SARS-CoV-2 infection or an uninfected control (not recorded which).

This clonotype appeared many times. The chain carries TRBV25-1 and TRBJ1-2; maybe TRBD1 (5 bases). The CDR3 loop spans 16 amino acids. The germline gives CDR1 MGHDK, CDR2 SYGVNS. V shed 5 bases and J shed 0 bases, with 16 bases lying between them. The CDR3 nucleotides are TGTGCCAGCAGTCCGCAATTGGACATAGCTAACTATGGCTACACCTTC. It encodes CASSPQLDIANYGYTF.

This clonotype appeared a few times. The chain has TRBV28 and TRBJ1-1, with unresolved D. Trimming stripped 5 bases from V and 1 base from J, with 8 bases between. The germline V gene encodes CDR1 MDHEN and CDR2 SYDVKM. This CDR3 contains 13 residues. This chain's CDR3 is CASSISANTEAFF. CDR3 coding DNA: TGTGCCAGCAGTATTTCAGCGAACACTGAAGCTTTCTTT.

This clonotype was observed many times. CDR3 nucleotide sequence: TGTGCCAGCAGCCAAGGGTTTAGCGGGTACTCCTACAATGAGCAGTTCTTC. It yields the protein CASSQGFSGYSYNEQFF. This chain connects TRBV3-1 to TRBJ2-1; the match to TRBD2 covers 7 bases. Germline V gene data show CDR1 as LGHDT and CDR2 as YNNKEL (reference sequence). J was trimmed by 0 bases and V by 1 base; bases with no gene match: 6. This CDR3 spans 17 amino acids.

The chain carries TRBV7-3 and TRBJ1-1; possible D gene TRBD1, 6 bases. This CDR3 region has 16 residues. Trimming removed 2 bases from V and 5 bases from J, with 18 bases in between. CDR1 is SGHTA and CDR2 is FQGTGA in the germline V gene. CDR3: CASSLAWNRARTEAFF. CDR3 coding DNA: TGTGCCAGCAGCTTAGCCTGGAACAGGGCTAGGACTGAAGCTTTCTTT.

V and J are TRBV6-5 and TRBJ2-1, with TRBD2 identical over 10 bases. CDR1 is MNHEY and CDR2 is SVGAGI in the germline V gene. With V trimmed by 7 bases and J by 5 bases, 8 bases remained unmatched. The length of the CDR3 is 15 residues. CDR3 nucleotides: TGTGCCAGCACCCTCAGCGGGAGGGCCGACAATGAGCAGTTCTTC. This translates into CASTLSGRADNEQFF.

The V gene is TRBV6-5, the J gene TRBJ2-5; TRBD1 agrees at 8 bases. Germline lookup yields CDR1 MNHEY and CDR2 SVGAGI. Trimming cost V 7 bases and J 6 bases; bases outside gene matches: 4. The length of the CDR3 is 12 residues. As DNA, the CDR3 is TGTGCCAGCAACGGACAGGGACAGACCCAGTACTTC. As protein: CASNGQGQTQYF.

This clonotype showed up many times. The V gene is TRBV9, the J gene TRBJ2-7; 9 nucleotides agree with TRBD1. From germline, CDR1 is SGDLS and CDR2 YYNGEE. The CDR3 consists of 15 residues. With V trimmed by 5 bases and J by 5 bases, 11 bases remained unmatched. CDR3 amino acids: CASSGGTGRSHEQYF. The CDR3 DNA reads TGTGCCAGCAGTGGGGGGACAGGGCGTTCCCACGAGCAGTACTTC.

A few counts support this clonotype. The rearrangement uses TRBV7-2 and TRBJ2-1; no clear D gene. CDR1 and CDR2 (germline): SGHTA, FQGNSA. Trimming took off 0 bases at V and 7 bases at J, with 10 bases between the two ends. This CDR3 is 14 amino acids long. The CDR3 coding sequence is TGTGCCAGCAGCTTAGCGTTTCTGGGAAATGAGCAGTTCTTC. This codes for CASSLAFLGNEQFF. Looking up the rest from reference TRBV7-2 and TRBJ2-1 gives the full variable domain: GAGVSQSPSNKVTEKGKDVELRCDPISGHTALYWYRQSLGQGLEFLIYFQGNSAPDKSGLPSDRFSAERTGGSVSTLTIQRTQQEDSAVYLCASSLAFLGNEQFFGPGTRLTVL.

This clonotype was recorded at least ten times. This sequence joins TRBV7-2 and TRBJ2-5; D gene unclear. CDR3 size: 14 residues. Germline V CDR1 and CDR2: SGHTA, FQGNSA. V was shortened by 3 bases and J by 4 bases, with 12 bases between the two germline ends. In nucleotides, the CDR3 is TGTGCCAGCAGCTTTCAAGGTAGCTCAGAGACCCAGTACTTC. It codes for CASSFQGSSETQYF. Complete variable domain (other parts from reference TRBV7-2 and TRBJ2-5): GAGVSQSPSNKVTEKGKDVELRCDPISGHTALYWYRQSLGQGLEFLIYFQGNSAPDKSGLPSDRFSAERTGGSVSTLTIQRTQQEDSAVYLCASSFQGSSETQYFGPGTRLLVL.

This clonotype was counted only a few times. CDR3 sequence reads: CASSQTYRGYTF. In nucleotides, the CDR3 is TGTGCCAGCAGCCAAACTTATCGTGGCTACACCTTC. This sequence joins TRBV3-1 and TRBJ1-2; D unresolved. V was clipped by 2 bases and J by 7 bases, with 8 bases between them. The CDR3 spans 12 residues. Germline assignment: CDR1 LGHDT and CDR2 YNNKEL (reference sequence).

This clonotype has ten or more counts. The chain is built from TRBV6-6 and TRBJ2-5; TRBD1 is a possible D gene (6 bases). CDR3 length: 15 residues. Germline assignment: CDR1 MNHNY and CDR2 SVGAGI (reference sequence). Trimming took off 0 bases at V and 5 bases at J, with 13 bases between the two ends. The DNA for the CDR3 is TGTGCCAGCAGTTACTCGATTACAGGGCTGGAGACCCAGTACTTC. Amino acids: CASSYSITGLETQYF.

The table lists this clonotype with a few counts. V gene TRBV5-1 combines with J gene TRBJ1-1, with D maybe TRBD1 (5 bases). Germline V gives CDR1 SGHRS, CDR2 YFSETQ. The CDR3 is made up of 15 amino acids. The germline V and J ends were trimmed by 4 bases and 5 bases, with 18 bases remaining between them. CDR3 DNA: TGCGCCAGCAGCACCGGGACGCAGTTTGGGACTGAAGCTTTCTTT. It specifies CASSTGTQFGTEAFF.

This clonotype was observed at least ten times. This chain uses TRBV28 with TRBJ2-7; D unclear. CDR1 is MDHEN, CDR2 SYDVKM, per germline. The ends were cut back, 5 bases at V and 0 bases at J, with 14 bases in the middle. This CDR3 region has 15 residues. CDR3 sequence (DNA): TGTGCCAGCAGTACCCCTGTTTTCAGCTCCTACGAGCAGTACTTC. Translated, it gives CASSTPVFSSYEQYF.

J is TRBJ2-7 and V is TRBV29-1, with D possibly called TRBD1 or TRBD2 (5 bases each). The V gene lost 6 bases and the J gene lost 4 bases, with 13 bases spanning the gap. The CDR3 runs 12 residues. Germline values: CDR1 SQVTM, CDR2 ANQGSEA. The CDR3 DNA reads TGCAGCGTCGGTCCAGGGAGATACGAGCAGTACTTC. Encoded protein: CSVGPGRYEQYF.

This clonotype was found many times. This rearrangement joins TRBV30 to TRBJ1-1, with D uncertain. V gave up 5 bases and J gave up 4 bases, with 11 bases separating them. The germline CDR1 and CDR2 sequences are GTSNPN and SVGIG (reference sequence). CDR3 length: 12 amino acids. Here the CDR3 reads CAWGRLGTEAFF. The CDR3 DNA reads as TGTGCCTGGGGACGGCTTGGCACTGAAGCTTTCTTT.

This clonotype was detected ten times or more. The gene calls are TRBV28 and TRBJ1-6; no reliable D call. Trimming left V 7 bases short and J 0 bases short, with 25 bases between. CDR1 is MDHEN, CDR2 SYDVKM, per germline. The CDR3 extends over 20 amino acids. This chain's CDR3 is CASTSLAVVEFSSYNSPLHF. As DNA, the CDR3 is TGTGCCAGCACCTCTCTAGCCGTGGTGGAGTTTAGCTCCTATAATTCACCCCTCCACTTT. The full variable domain, in which reference TRBV28 and TRBJ1-6 provide the parts outside the CDR3, is DVKVTQSSRYLVKRTGEKVFLECVQDMDHENMFWYRQDPGLGLRLIYFSYDVKMKEKGDIPEGYSVSREKKERFSLILESASTNQTSMYLCASTSLAVVEFSSYNSPLHFGNGTRLTVT.

This clonotype showed up many times. The chain carries TRBV20-1 and TRBJ2-4; 10 bases match TRBD2. The junction had 17 bases not matched to a gene; V was cut back by 6 bases and J by 3 bases. Germline CDR1 DFQATT, CDR2 SNEGSKA (reference sequence). The CDR3 extends over 18 amino acids. Written as DNA, the CDR3 is TGCAGTGCGCCCCGGACTAGCGGAGTGGGGCAGGTCAAAAACATTCAGTACTTC. Amino acid sequence: CSAPRTSGVGQVKNIQYF.

In this sample, this clonotype turned up many times. This chain joins TRBV11-2 and TRBJ1-6; 7 bases match TRBD1. CDR1 SGHAT and CDR2 FQNNGV come from the germline V gene. The CDR3 extends over 16 amino acids. The J segment lost 10 bases and the V segment lost 3 bases, leaving 12 bases of the junction unmatched. Here the CDR3 DNA reads TGTGCCAGCAGCTTTACTTACAGGGGTACGGAATCACCCCTCCACTTT. This sequence encodes CASSFTYRGTESPLHF.

This clonotype showed up many times. The chain links TRBV28 to TRBJ1-1; no clear D gene. Trimming left V 5 bases short and J 1 base short, with 11 bases between. The CDR3 runs 14 residues. Looked up from germline, CDR1 is MDHEN and CDR2 is SYDVKM. CDR3 region: CASSPPQENTEAFF. CDR3 DNA: TGTGCCAGCAGTCCACCTCAAGAGAACACTGAAGCTTTCTTT.

In its sample, this clonotype was seen many times. The chain carries TRBV11-2 and TRBJ2-1; the match to TRBD1 covers 10 bases. Germline loops: CDR1 SGHAT, CDR2 FQNNGV. After removal of 5 bases from V and 10 bases from J, the junction contained 8 bases not matched to a gene. The CDR3 has 14 residues. The CDR3 DNA follows: TGTGCCAGCAGCCACGGACAGGGGGAGGAGGAGCAGTTCTTC. Translating gives CASSHGQGEEEQFF.

This clonotype was seen more than once but under ten times. This chain links TRBV28 with TRBJ1-4; no firm D call. Germline V gene sequence: CDR1 MDHEN, CDR2 SYDVKM. V was trimmed by 6 bases and J by 8 bases, leaving 10 bases between them. This CDR3 has 12 amino acids. The CDR3, as DNA: TGTGCCAGCAGACGTCCAATAGAAAAACTGTTTTTT. Its protein is CASRRPIEKLFF.

This clonotype was seen a handful of times. V gene TRBV4-3 combines with J gene TRBJ2-2; the match to TRBD1 covers 8 bases. This CDR3 spans 19 amino acids. After removal of 4 bases from V and 0 bases from J, the junction contained 13 bases not matched to a gene. Germline V gene sequence: CDR1 LGHNA, CDR2 YSLEER. CDR3 region: CASSRGVQGAFANTGELFF. The CDR3 bases are TGCGCCAGCAGCCGAGGGGTCCAGGGGGCGTTCGCGAACACCGGGGAGCTGTTTTTT.

This clonotype was found many times. The rearrangement joins TRBV7-8 to TRBJ1-1, with 8 positions matching TRBD1. The germline CDR1 and CDR2 sequences are SGHVS and FQNEAQ. J was trimmed by 0 bases and V by 7 bases; bases with no gene match: 7. CDR3 length equals 15 residues. The CDR3 DNA is TGTGCCAGCATTACAGGGGGTCTGATGAACACTGAAGCTTTCTTT. Protein sequence: CASITGGLMNTEAFF. The variable domain in full, completed from reference TRBV7-8 and TRBJ1-1, reads GAGVSQSPRYKVAKRGQDVALRCDPISGHVSLFWYQQALGQGPEFLTYFQNEAQLDKSGLPSDRFFAERPEGSVSTLKIQRTQQEDSAVYLCASITGGLMNTEAFFGQGTRLTVV.

This clonotype was counted many times. The chain joins TRBV19 to TRBJ2-7, with a weak D call TRBD2 (6 bases). V lost 6 bases and J lost 0, with 18 bases in between. Germline V lookup: CDR1 LNHDA, CDR2 SQIVND (reference sequence). CDR3 length: 16 amino acids. As DNA, the CDR3 is TGTGCCAGTAGCGATCAGGGAGGCGGGACCTCCTACGAGCAGTACTTC. Encoded protein: CASSDQGGGTSYEQYF.

V gene TRBV7-2 combines with J gene TRBJ2-1; 8 nucleotides align to TRBD2. There are 17 residues in the CDR3. V lost 0 bases, J lost 0 bases, and 4 bases stayed unmatched. CDR1 is SGHTA and CDR2 is FQGNSA in the germline V gene. The CDR3 bases are TGTGCCAGCAGCTTAGCCTTGCGGGAGGTCTCCTACAATGAGCAGTTCTTC. As protein: CASSLALREVSYNEQFF.

This clonotype has only a few counts. The CDR3 nucleotides read TGTGCCATCAGGGAAGACAGGACAAACTATGGCTACACCTTC. It translates to CAIREDRTNYGYTF. The rearrangement joins TRBV10-3 to TRBJ1-2; the D gene is possibly TRBD1 (6 bases). The CDR3 runs 14 residues. Germline CDR1 reads ENHRY; CDR2 reads SYGVKD. Trimming took off 6 bases at V and 2 bases at J, with 13 bases between the two ends.

This clonotype was seen at least ten times. This sequence joins TRBV12-3 or TRBV12-4 and TRBJ2-1; TRBD2 might be the D (7 bases). Trimming removed 6 bases at V and 9 bases at J, with 21 bases between. The CDR3 extends over 15 amino acids. The DNA for the CDR3 is TGTGCCAGCAGATTCGGGGGGCGGGACGGGAGTGAGCAGTTCTTC. It encodes CASRFGGRDGSEQFF.